This T cell receptor beta chain was sequenced for a study of follicular helper T cells after annual influenza vaccination. About the study: Across the 2013-2014, 2014-2015 and 2015-2016 vaccination seasons, some subjects were resampled.

In regard to this clone: Antigen unknown.

Whole-study results and caveats: Yearly vaccinations repeatedly recalled conserved clonotypes in ICOS+CD38+ cTfh.

Time point meaning: 2015-2016 season, pre-vaccination. The CDR3 length is 15 residues. CDR1 is MDHEN and CDR2 is SYDVKM in the germline V gene. V lost 4 bases to trimming and J lost 2 bases; unmatched junction nucleotides: 5. Clones were sequenced by immunoSEQ multiplex PCR, and TCRdb holds only the in-frame ones, with some missing. The table shows over 10,000 clones, with approximately 80% occurring only once. Sequenced here: CXCR5+ CD38- circulating T follicular helper cells from blood, sampled on the day of influenza vaccination. The subset denotes: circulating Tfh, non-naive CD4+CXCR5+PD-1+ (ICOS+CD38+ or ICOS-CD38-). The sequence derives from an adult who received the influenza vaccine. The gene calls are TRBV28 and TRBJ2-7; 10 bases are a match to TRBD1. The DNA for the CDR3 is TGTGCCAGCAGTTCCCCGGGACAGGGGCCCTACGAGCAGTACTTC. It is translated as CASSSPGQGPYEQYF.